This T cell receptor beta chain was sequenced during a study of T cell responses to AZD1222 COVID-19 vaccine. Findings of the study overall: Donors were mostly white British, more females; clonal diversity possibly underestimated. Reportedly, nearly half of unique spike TCRs recognized epitopes outside B.1.351/B.1.1.7 mutations. Repertoires in all cases were sampled only once the peak T cell response had passed.

This CDR3 has 14 residues. Germline CDR1 and CDR2: SQVTM and ANQGSEA. V gave up 8 bases and J gave up 0 bases; unmatched junction bases: 8. As concerns this clone: Its antigen remains unidentified.

Using immunoSEQ multiplex PCR, the repertoire was profiled, and TCRdb retains in-frame clones only, with some absent. The sample holds 150,000 to 200,000 clones, just under 90% seen once. The specimen comprised peripheral blood, sampled 28 days after the second dose of the MenACWY control vaccine. This TCR derives from an adult who received the MenACWY meningococcal vaccine as a control. The chain links TRBV29-1 to TRBJ2-3; 7 bases are shared with TRBD1. The CDR3 nucleotides read TGCAGCTTTGGGACAGCTTCTAGCACAGATACGCAGTATTTT. Protein sequence: CSFGTASSTDTQYF.